Following are 27 T cell receptor beta chains from one sample sequenced in a study of radiation and T cells in renal cell carcinoma. Time point indicated: baseline pretreatment blood. Treatment here: 15 Gy SBRT to primary tumor, nephrectomy 4 weeks later. Data came from immunoSEQ multiplex PCR; TCRdb stores just in-frame clones and leaves some out. Counted here are 110,000 to 150,000 clones, more than 70% occurring once; the ten biggest clones make up around 13%. The material sequenced was blood, taken from a patient whose treatment included radiotherapy and nephrectomy. The receptors shown here come from a woman aged 45-65 years with renal cell carcinoma.

This chain uses TRBV5-6 with TRBJ2-3; 9 bases match TRBD1. The CDR3 totals 15 residues. Germline V gene sequence: CDR1 SGHDT, CDR2 YYEEEE. The junction had 7 bases not matched to a gene; V was cut back by 4 bases and J by 4 bases. CDR3 in amino acids: CASSVGTGSADTQYF. The CDR3 nucleotides read TGTGCCAGCAGCGTCGGGACAGGGTCAGCAGATACGCAGTATTTT. Variable domain in full (rest from reference TRBV5-6 and TRBJ2-3): DAGVTQSPTHLIKTRGQQVTLRCSPKSGHDTVSWYQQALGQGPQFIFQYYEEEERQRGNFPDRFSGHQFPNYSSELNVNALLLGDSALYLCASSVGTGSADTQYFGPGTRLTVL.

The V call is TRBV5-1, the J call TRBJ1-1; the D gene is possibly TRBD1 (5 bases). Trimming took 3 bases from V and 0 from J, leaving 12 bases between them. The germline V gene has CDR1 SGHRS and CDR2 YFSETQ. The CDR3 contains 15 residues. CDR3 sequence (DNA): TGCGCCAGCAGCTCCTTCTCGACAGTGAACACTGAAGCTTTCTTT. It specifies CASSSFSTVNTEAFF.

The chain is built from TRBV5-8 and TRBJ2-7, with 10 bases that match TRBD1. This CDR3 comprises 14 residues. Germline V CDR1 and CDR2: SGHTS, YDEGEE. Trimming took 2 bases from V and 6 from J; bases not matched to a gene: 5. This chain's CDR3 is CASSFRDRGGEQYF. CDR3 nucleotides: TGTGCCAGCAGCTTCCGGGACAGGGGTGGCGAGCAGTACTTC.

The chain is built from TRBV14 and TRBJ2-2; TRBD1 aligns across 8 bases. V was pared by 0 bases and J by 1 base, with 4 bases of the junction left unmatched. The CDR3 is 17 amino acids. CDR1 and CDR2 from the germline V gene are SGHDN and FVKESK. For the CDR3, the DNA is TGTGCCAGCAGCCAAGATGTAGGGACAGGGAACACCGGGGAGCTGTTTTTT. This gives the protein CASSQDVGTGNTGELFF.

This clone was counted only a few times. The gene calls are TRBV9 and TRBJ2-3; 10 nucleotides agree with TRBD1. Germline V gene sequence: CDR1 SGDLS, CDR2 YYNGEE. J gave up 1 base and V 3 bases, and 8 bases lay outside the gene matches. The CDR3 has 17 residues. CDR3 protein: CASSATAGTGGTDTQYF. CDR3 nucleotide sequence: TGTGCCAGCAGCGCCACTGCCGGGACAGGGGGCACAGATACGCAGTATTTT.

Here the CDR3 DNA reads TGTGCCAGCAGTTACCCGGGGGGGCCGCGAACCGGGGAGCTGTTTTTT. Translating gives CASSYPGGPRTGELFF. The chain has TRBV6-5 and TRBJ2-2, with 8 positions matching TRBD2. Germline loops: CDR1 MNHEY, CDR2 SVGAGI. V lost 2 bases to trimming and J lost 5 bases; unmatched junction nucleotides: 7. The CDR3 has 16 amino acids.

V usage is TRBV5-1 and J usage is TRBJ2-3; D is perhaps TRBD1 (5 bases). Germline values: CDR1 SGHRS, CDR2 YFSETQ. Trimming took off 0 bases at V and 7 bases at J, with 15 bases between the two ends. CDR3 length equals 15 residues. The CDR3 sequence: CASSLDPSGLNTQYF. In DNA form, the CDR3 reads TGCGCCAGCAGCTTGGACCCCTCAGGGTTAAATACGCAGTATTTT.

The chain uses TRBV4-2 and TRBJ2-7, with D perhaps being TRBD1 or TRBD2 (6 bases each). There are 17 residues in the CDR3. V gave up 1 base and J gave up 0 bases, with 16 bases separating them. The germline V gene has CDR1 LGHNA and CDR2 YNFKEQ. DNA for the CDR3: TGTGCCAGCAGCCAAGGTCGTTTAGGGGGGAGCTCCTACGAGCAGTACTTC. It codes for CASSQGRLGGSSYEQYF.

On this clone: Other nucleotide sequences in the sample specify the same CDR3. The chain couples TRBV7-6 to TRBJ2-5, with 11 nucleotides matching TRBD2. From germline, CDR1 is SGHVS and CDR2 FNYEAQ. J lost 5 bases, V lost 4 bases, and 6 bases had no gene match. This CDR3 has 15 residues. This CDR3 is CASSSRLAGTETQYF. The CDR3 DNA reads as TGTGCCAGCAGCTCCCGACTAGCGGGGACGGAGACCCAGTACTTC.

The CDR3 here is CASTRGESNSPLHF. DNA of the CDR3: TGTGCCAGCACCCGGGGGGAGTCCAATTCACCCCTCCACTTT. V is TRBV18 and J is TRBJ1-6; perhaps TRBD1 as D (5 bases). Deletions cut 8 bases from V and 7 bases from J, with 15 bases between. Germline V CDR1 and CDR2: KGHSH, LQKENI. This CDR3 contains 14 residues. The full variable domain, in which reference TRBV18 and TRBJ1-6 provide the parts outside the CDR3, is NAGVMQNPRHLVRRRGQEARLRCSPMKGHSHVYWYRQLPEEGLKFMVYLQKENIIDESGMPKERFSAEFPKEGPSILRIQQVVRGDSAAYFCASTRGESNSPLHFGNGTRLTVT.

This chain uses TRBV7-6 with TRBJ1-5; the D gene is possibly TRBD1 (6 bases). Looked up from germline, CDR1 is SGHVS and CDR2 is FNYEAQ. This CDR3 is built from 15 residues. V lost 5 bases to trimming and J lost 4 bases, with 15 bases between them. DNA for the CDR3: TGTGCCAGCAGCAGTAACCAGGGGTTTAATCAGCCCCAGCATTTT. This gives the protein CASSSNQGFNQPQHF. Together with reference TRBV7-6 and TRBJ1-5, the CDR3 gives the full variable domain: GAGVSQSPRYKVTKRGQDVALRCDPISGHVSLYWYRQALGQGPEFLTYFNYEAQQDKSGLPNDRFSAERPEGSISTLTIQRTEQRDSAMYRCASSSNQGFNQPQHFGDGTRLSIL.

This clone has only a few counts. The chain joins TRBV2 to TRBJ1-5; TRBD1 is a possible D gene (5 bases). The CDR3 contains 14 residues. V lost 6 bases, J lost 3 bases, and 12 bases lay in between. CDR1 SNHLY and CDR2 FYNNEI come from the germline V gene. CDR3 sequence (DNA): TGTGCCAGCAGCCAAGACAGTCCCAATCAGCCCCAGCATTTT. Translating it yields CASSQDSPNQPQHF.

The chain links TRBV6-4 to TRBJ2-1; 11 bases fit TRBD1. The CDR3 has 15 amino acids. V gave up 0 bases and J gave up 7 bases; unmatched junction bases: 2. CDR1 is MRHNA, CDR2 SNTAGT, per germline. This CDR3 reads CASSDSGQGVNEQFF. The CDR3 bases are TGTGCCAGCAGTGACTCGGGACAGGGGGTTAATGAGCAGTTCTTC.

The J gene is TRBJ2-5, the V gene TRBV5-1; tentative D call: TRBD2 (6 bases). V lost 8 bases and J lost 5, with 19 bases in between. The CDR3 sequence is 14 residues long. Germline V gene lookup returns CDR1 SGHRS and CDR2 YFSETQ. CDR3 coding DNA: TGCGCCAGTTCCCCCGGAGGGCTAGGGGAGACCCAGTACTTC. Its translation is CASSPGGLGETQYF.

The J gene is TRBJ2-7, the V gene TRBV5-8; possibly TRBD1 for D (7 bases). The V gene lost 0 bases and the J gene lost 4 bases, with 11 bases spanning the gap. CDR1 is SGHTS, CDR2 YDEGEE, per germline. The CDR3 consists of 14 residues. CDR3 DNA sequence: TGTGCCAGCAGCTTGGGCAGGGGGGAATACGAGCAGTACTTC. Protein product: CASSLGRGEYEQYF.

The chain has TRBV7-2 and TRBJ1-2; maybe TRBD1 (6 bases). Trimming cost V 1 base and J 5 bases, with 20 bases left between them. Germline V lookup: CDR1 SGHTA, CDR2 FQGNSA. The CDR3 runs 17 residues. The CDR3 sequence: CASSLVGGWGPLYGYTF. As DNA, the CDR3 is TGTGCCAGCAGCTTAGTCGGGGGCTGGGGGCCGTTATATGGCTACACCTTC.

The chain is built from TRBV5-6 and TRBJ2-2; possibly TRBD1 for D (5 bases). The V and J ends lost 1 base and 4 bases respectively, with 11 bases between them. The CDR3 totals 15 residues. CDR1 SGHDT and CDR2 YYEEEE come from the germline V gene. The CDR3 is CASSLRGRATGELFF. The CDR3 coding sequence is TGTGCCAGCAGCTTGAGGGGCAGGGCCACCGGGGAGCTGTTTTTT.

The V gene is TRBV7-2, the J gene TRBJ2-7; 8 bases map to TRBD2. Germline CDR1 and CDR2: SGHTA and FQGNSA. The V and J ends lost 4 bases and 2 bases, in that order; junction bases with no gene match: 4. This CDR3 is 14 amino acids long. DNA of the CDR3: TGTGCCAGCAGCTCTCGGGGGGGGCCCTACGAGCAGTACTTC. This encodes CASSSRGGPYEQYF.

This clone was detected only a few times. This chain links TRBV18 with TRBJ2-1, with D possibly being TRBD2 (6 bases). The CDR3 is 18 residues long. The V end lost 3 bases, the J end lost 0 bases, and 18 bases lay between the germline ends. Germline assignment: CDR1 KGHSH and CDR2 LQKENI. The CDR3 loop is CASSPPAIGSSSYNEQFF. The CDR3 nucleotides are TGTGCCAGCTCACCGCCTGCAATCGGGAGTAGCTCCTACAATGAGCAGTTCTTC.

This clone was observed once. This chain connects TRBV9 to TRBJ2-5; possible D gene TRBD1, 6 bases. The length of the CDR3 is 14 residues. The V end lost 3 bases, the J end lost 0 bases, and 9 bases lay between the germline ends. Germline CDR1 and CDR2: SGDLS and YYNGEE. The CDR3 DNA reads as TGTGCCAGCAGCGAGGGACACAACCAAGAGACCCAGTACTTC. Translation gives CASSEGHNQETQYF. Based on the CDR3 plus reference TRBV9 and TRBJ2-5, the full variable domain is DSGVTQTPKHLITATGQRVTLRCSPRSGDLSVYWYQQSLDQGLQFLIQYYNGEERAKGNILERFSAQQFPDLHSELNLSSLELGDSALYFCASSEGHNQETQYFGPGTRLLVL.

The chain is built from TRBV5-1 and TRBJ1-4, with D unclear. V dropped 1 base and J dropped 0 bases, with 10 bases sitting between them. The germline V gene encodes CDR1 SGHRS and CDR2 YFSETQ. The CDR3 covers 16 residues. Here the CDR3 DNA reads TGCGCCAGCAGCTTGTGGGAAGAACCAACTAATGAAAAACTGTTTTTT. This codes for CASSLWEEPTNEKLFF. The full variable domain, in which reference TRBV5-1 and TRBJ1-4 provide the parts outside the CDR3, is KAGVTQTPRYLIKTRGQQVTLSCSPISGHRSVSWYQQTPGQGLQFLFEYFSETQRNKGNFPGRFSGRQFSNSRSEMNVSTLELGDSALYLCASSLWEEPTNEKLFFGSGTQLSVL.

The rearrangement uses TRBV6-1 and TRBJ2-2; TRBD1 matches 10 bases. This CDR3 has 15 residues. The V segment lost 2 bases and the J segment 5 bases; nucleotides outside the gene matches: 2. Germline values: CDR1 MNHNS, CDR2 SASEGT. The CDR3 loop reads CASSEPGQGTGELFF. CDR3 bases: TGTGCCAGCAGTGAACCGGGACAGGGGACCGGGGAGCTGTTTTTT.

The gene calls are TRBV2 and TRBJ1-5; 7 bases agree with TRBD1. CDR1 is SNHLY and CDR2 is FYNNEI in the germline V gene. The CDR3 extends over 17 amino acids. Germline trimming cut 3 bases from V and 6 bases from J; bases unmatched to any gene: 14. CDR3 nucleotides: TGTGCCAGCAGTGAGAGTGTGGGCAGGGGGTATATTCAGCCCCAGCATTTT. Translating it yields CASSESVGRGYIQPQHF.

This rearrangement joins TRBV9 to TRBJ1-2; D possibly corresponds to TRBD1 (6 bases). V was pared by 0 bases and J by 3 bases, with 15 bases between. The CDR3 has 16 residues. Germline assignment: CDR1 SGDLS and CDR2 YYNGEE. The CDR3 loop reads CASSVVGTGWDYGYTF. CDR3 DNA: TGTGCCAGCAGCGTAGTCGGCACAGGGTGGGACTATGGCTACACCTTC.

In DNA form, the CDR3 reads TGTGCCAGCACCTCACGGCGGGGGGGCCGAGATACGCAGTATTTT. It yields the protein CASTSRRGGRDTQYF. The rearrangement uses TRBV28 and TRBJ2-3; 9 bases align to TRBD2. V lost 7 bases, J lost 5 bases, and 10 bases stayed unmatched. This CDR3 contains 15 residues. From germline, CDR1 is MDHEN and CDR2 SYDVKM.

The chain links TRBV9 to TRBJ2-3, with a weak D call TRBD2 (5 bases). CDR1 SGDLS and CDR2 YYNGEE come from the germline V gene. V was shortened by 7 bases and J by 2 bases, with 17 bases between the two germline ends. The CDR3 extends over 15 amino acids. CDR3 sequence reads: CASGGLASFTDTQYF. The CDR3 bases are TGTGCCAGCGGCGGACTGGCATCGTTCACAGATACGCAGTATTTT.

The genes are TRBV4-1 and TRBJ2-7; D may match TRBD1 or TRBD2 (6 bases each). Germline CDR1 MGHRA, CDR2 YSYEKL. The V and J ends lost 2 bases and 5 bases respectively, with 16 bases between them. This CDR3 spans 15 amino acids. The CDR3 reads CASSQNHPGANEQYF. The CDR3 bases are TGCGCCAGCAGCCAAAATCACCCGGGGGCAAACGAGCAGTACTTC.